The TCR beta chain under discussion was sequenced for a study of beta chain features in type 1 diabetes. Naive, central memory, regulatory and stem cell-like memory cells within the CD4+ compartment were sorted using CD45RO/CCR7/CD25/CD127/CD95/CD27. The authors reverse transcribed all of the isolated RNA, so sequencing captured expressed TCRB transcripts. TCRdb's table, derived via immunoSEQ multiplex PCR, lists solely in-frame clones and lacks some. Of 620,000 or so clones in the sample, 15% to 18% were seen once. The CDR3 is 17 amino acids. Per the germline V gene, CDR1 is LNHNV and CDR2 is YYDKDF (reference sequence). V was trimmed by 1 base and J by 0 bases, leaving 13 bases between them. The table lists this clone with a few counts.

Sequencing was performed on naive CD4+ T cells from blood. The rearrangement joins TRBV15 to TRBJ1-3; TRBD1 might be the D (6 bases). The sequence came from a man in his late teens or twenties in good health. CDR3 sequence: CATSRGGQFRSGNTIYF. For the CDR3, the DNA is TGTGCCACCAGCAGAGGTGGACAGTTCCGCTCTGGAAACACCATATATTTT.